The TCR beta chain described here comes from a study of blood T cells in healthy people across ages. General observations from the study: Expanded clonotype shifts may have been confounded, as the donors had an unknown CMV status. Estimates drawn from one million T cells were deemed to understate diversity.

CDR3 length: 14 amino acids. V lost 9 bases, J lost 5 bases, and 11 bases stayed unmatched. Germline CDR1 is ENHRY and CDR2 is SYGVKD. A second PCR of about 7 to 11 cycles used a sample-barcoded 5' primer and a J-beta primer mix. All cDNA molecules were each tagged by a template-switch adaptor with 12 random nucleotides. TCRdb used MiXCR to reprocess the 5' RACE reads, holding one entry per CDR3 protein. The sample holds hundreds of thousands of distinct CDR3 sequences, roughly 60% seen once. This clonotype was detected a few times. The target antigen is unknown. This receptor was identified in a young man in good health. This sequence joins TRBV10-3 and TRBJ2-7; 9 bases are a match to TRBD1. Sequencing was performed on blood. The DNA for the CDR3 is TGTGCCATAAGGATCGGGACAGGGATCAACGAGCAGTACTTC. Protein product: CAIRIGTGINEQYF.